A selection of T cell receptor beta chains follows, all from one sample in a study of T cells in Graves' hyperthyroidism and ophthalmopathy. TCRdb redid the calling of the multiplex PCR reads with MiXCR, one entry per CDR3 protein. The data hold 500,000 to 600,000 distinct CDR3 sequences, with less than 20% observed a single time. Sequencing was carried out using blood. The receptors derive from a man aged 40-49 years with Graves' ophthalmopathy. Each CDR3 is given with its conserved first and last residue. D genes are given only for firm matches. Clone size is stated in some rows and not others, as once, few, many or a class when expanded.

TRBD1,TRBJ1-5,TRBV20-1,NA,TGCAGTGCCCCCTCCGCCGGGGGACAGGGACATCAGCCCCAGCATTTT,CSAPSAGGQGHQPQHF
TRBD2,TRBJ2-3,TRBV2,many,TGTGCCAGCCACCTAGCGGGAGCATCAGATACGCAGTATTTT,CASHLAGASDTQYF
TRBD2,TRBJ2-7,TRBV13,many,TGTGCCAGCAGCTCACGCCCTCTAGCGGGGGGGTCCTACGAGCAGTACTTC,CASSSRPLAGGSYEQYF
TRBD2,TRBJ2-1,TRBV20-1,few,TGCAGTGCTAGAGATCTAGCGGGCTCCTACAATGAGCAGTTCTTC,CSARDLAGSYNEQFF
TRBD1,TRBJ1-3,TRBV28,few,TGTGCCAGCAGTTCCTCGGGACAGTCGTTAGACACCATATATTTT,CASSSSGQSLDTIYF
TRBD1,TRBJ1-1,TRBV14,NA,TGTGCCAGCAGCCCACGAATCAGGGGGCAGGTGGCTTTCTTT,CASSPRIRGQVAFF
NA,TRBJ1-3,TRBV6-2/TRBV6-3,NA,TGTGCCAGCAGTTCGTCCGTATACACCATATATTTT,CASSSSVYTIYF
TRBD1,TRBJ1-4,TRBV5-1,NA,TGCGCCAGCAGCTCCGGGACAGGGGAAAAACTGTTTTTT,CASSSGTGEKLFF
NA,TRBJ2-2,TRBV12-3/TRBV12-4,NA,TGTGCCAGCAGCTTACCCCCGGTGGATCCGGGGGGGGAGCTGTTTTTT,CASSLPPVDPGGELFF
TRBD2,TRBJ2-3,TRBV4-1,NA,TGCGCCAGCAGCCAAGCCAAACTAGCGGGGGGGCCTAGCACAGATACGCAGTATTTT,CASSQAKLAGGPSTDTQYF
NA,TRBJ2-3,TRBV12-5,many,TGTGCTAGTGGCCTTACTACAGGCACAGATACGCAGTATTTT,CASGLTTGTDTQYF
TRBD2,TRBJ2-1,TRBV20-1,NA,TGCAGTGCTAGGGCGGGAGCCTTCGAAAATGAGCAGTTCTTC,CSARAGAFENEQFF
NA,TRBJ2-1,TRBV28,many,TGTGCCAGCACCATCGACAGTTCGAGCTCCTACAATGAGCAGTTCTTC,CASTIDSSSSYNEQFF
NA,TRBJ1-6,TRBV5-6,few,TGTGCCAGCAGCTTGGGCTCGGCAGGACGGGATTCACCCCTCCACTTT,CASSLGSAGRDSPLHF
TRBD1,TRBJ2-5,TRBV2,many,TGTGCCAGCAGATTGGGACAGTGGGAAGAGACCCAGTACTTC,CASRLGQWEETQYF
TRBD1,TRBJ1-4,TRBV12-3/TRBV12-4,NA,TGTGCCAGCAGTTCGCGACAGGGCAGGTTTCGGGAAAAACTGTTTTTT,CASSSRQGRFREKLFF
NA,TRBJ1-6,TRBV6-1,NA,TGTGCCAGCAGTGAAGATGGGGGCTCCTATAATTCACCCCTCCACTTT,CASSEDGGSYNSPLHF
NA,TRBJ2-6,TRBV6-2/TRBV6-3,many,TGTGCCAGCACCCAGGGCAGGCGTCAGGGGTCTGGGGCCAACGTCCTGACTTTC,CASTQGRRQGSGANVLTF
TRBD1,TRBJ2-7,TRBV15,few,TGTGCCACCAGCAGCAACAGGGGGAACTACGAGCAGTACTTC,CATSSNRGNYEQYF
TRBD2,TRBJ2-3,TRBV29-1,NA,TGCAGCGTTGAAGGTAGCGGGGTTAGCACAGATACGCAGTATTTT,CSVEGSGVSTDTQYF
TRBD2,TRBJ2-3,TRBV20-1,many,TGCAGTGCCGACGGGCTAGCGGGGCTCACAGATACGCAGTATTTT,CSADGLAGLTDTQYF
TRBD1,TRBJ2-7,TRBV18,NA,TGTGCCAGCTCAACCAGGACAGGGAATGAGCAGTACTTC,CASSTRTGNEQYF
NA,TRBJ2-5,TRBV20-1,NA,TGCAGTGCTAGAGAGGCAGGGAAAGAGACCCAGTACTTC,CSAREAGKETQYF
NA,TRBJ2-1,TRBV7-3,NA,TGTGCCAGCAGCTTGGGACACCAGGTCTACAATGAGCAGTTCTTC,CASSLGHQVYNEQFF
TRBD1,TRBJ2-5,TRBV6-6,many,TGTGCCAGCAGTTACTCAAGCCGACAGGGGCGAGAGACCCAGTACTTC,CASSYSSRQGRETQYF
TRBD1,TRBJ1-5,TRBV3-1,many,TGTGCCAGCAGCCCGACAGGGGATGGCAATCAGCCCCAGCATTTT,CASSPTGDGNQPQHF
NA,TRBJ1-5,TRBV10-3,NA,TGTGCCATCAGTGAGTCGAGTAAGGGAGGCAATCAGCCCCAGCATTTT,CAISESSKGGNQPQHF
TRBD2,TRBJ2-1,TRBV3-1,NA,TGTGCCAGCAGCCGGCGTGGGGGTAGCGGGGGGTATAATGAGCAGTTCTTC,CASSRRGGSGGYNEQFF
TRBD1,TRBJ2-7,TRBV20-1,few,TGCAGTGCGCATATTCCGGGACAGGGCTCCTACGAGCAGTACTTC,CSAHIPGQGSYEQYF
NA,TRBJ1-6,TRBV30,once,TGTGCCTGGAGTGTGAGAAGGAGGTCTAGTCTCTATAATTCACCCCTCCACTTT,CAWSVRRRSSLYNSPLHF
NA,TRBJ2-7,TRBV13,NA,TGTGCCAGCAGCTTAGGCGGGGGAAATCGCTACGAGCAGTACTTC,CASSLGGGNRYEQYF
NA,TRBJ2-5,TRBV20-1,many,TGCAGTGCTAGAGACCCCAGGGGCGGGAGAGCAGAGACCCAGTACTTC,CSARDPRGGRAETQYF
TRBD2,TRBJ2-1,TRBV6-1,NA,TGTGCCAGCAGCCGTCCTATAGCGGGAGATTACAATGAGCAGTTCTTC,CASSRPIAGDYNEQFF
TRBD1,TRBJ1-5,TRBV4-1,many,TGCGCCAGCAGCCAAGAGGGGGGACAGATCGAGAACAATCAGCCCCAGCATTTT,CASSQEGGQIENNQPQHF
TRBD1,TRBJ1-1,TRBV7-2,NA,TGTGCCAGCAGCCATCGGGACAGGGACCTCACTGAAGCTTTCTTT,CASSHRDRDLTEAFF
TRBD1,TRBJ1-2,TRBV2,many,TGTGCCAGCATGAAACCGGGACAGGATTACTATGGCTACACCTTC,CASMKPGQDYYGYTF
NA,TRBJ1-5,TRBV4-3,few,TGCGCCAGCAGCCGAGTTCATAGCAATCAGCCCCAGCATTTT,CASSRVHSNQPQHF
NA,TRBJ2-7,TRBV11-1,many,TGTGCCAGCAGCAGCGGGTATGGTCCTCTGGGAAACGAGCAGTACTTC,CASSSGYGPLGNEQYF
TRBD1,TRBJ2-1,TRBV28,many,TGTGCCAGCAGCGGAACGACAGGGAAGAATGAGCAGTTCTTC,CASSGTTGKNEQFF
TRBD2,TRBJ2-2,TRBV7-2,many,TGTGCCAGCAGCTCCAAGCGGGAGCTTGAGGCCGAGGAGCTGTTTTTT,CASSSKRELEAEELFF
NA,TRBJ2-3,TRBV13,NA,TGTGCCAGCAGCACAGGAGGAGATACGCAGTATTTT,CASSTGGDTQYF
TRBD2,TRBJ2-1,TRBV27,many,TGTGCCAGCAGATTGGGACTAGCGGATAGGGAGCAGTTCTTC,CASRLGLADREQFF
NA,TRBJ2-1,TRBV7-8,many,TGTGCCAGCAGTTCGAACAGGGATTCCTACAATGAGCAGTTCTTC,CASSSNRDSYNEQFF
NA,TRBJ1-1,TRBV6-1,many,TGTGCCAGCAGCCCCATGGGTAACACTGAAGCTTTCTTT,CASSPMGNTEAFF
NA,TRBJ1-5,TRBV7-2,once,TGTGCCAGCAGCTTAGGTACCGAAACGACCCAGCATTTT,CASSLGTETTQHF
TRBD1,TRBJ2-5,TRBV5-1,few,TGCGCCAGCAGCTTGTCCTCGGACAGGCAAGAGACCCAGTACTTC,CASSLSSDRQETQYF
TRBD1,TRBJ1-6,TRBV5-1,few,TGCGCCAGCAGCTCCGGGGGACAGGGGTGGTCTAATTCACCCCTCCACTTT,CASSSGGQGWSNSPLHF
NA,TRBJ1-1,TRBV10-3,few,TGTGCCATCAGACTCGACAGGACGAACACTGAAGCTTTCTTT,CAIRLDRTNTEAFF
TRBD1,TRBJ2-7,TRBV29-1,few,TGCAGCGTGGCAAAGGGGGACAGGGGTTACGAGCAGTACTTC,CSVAKGDRGYEQYF
NA,TRBJ2-2,TRBV30,NA,TGTGCCTGGAGCCTAACCTCGGGTCTTGGCACCGGGGAGCTGTTTTTT,CAWSLTSGLGTGELFF